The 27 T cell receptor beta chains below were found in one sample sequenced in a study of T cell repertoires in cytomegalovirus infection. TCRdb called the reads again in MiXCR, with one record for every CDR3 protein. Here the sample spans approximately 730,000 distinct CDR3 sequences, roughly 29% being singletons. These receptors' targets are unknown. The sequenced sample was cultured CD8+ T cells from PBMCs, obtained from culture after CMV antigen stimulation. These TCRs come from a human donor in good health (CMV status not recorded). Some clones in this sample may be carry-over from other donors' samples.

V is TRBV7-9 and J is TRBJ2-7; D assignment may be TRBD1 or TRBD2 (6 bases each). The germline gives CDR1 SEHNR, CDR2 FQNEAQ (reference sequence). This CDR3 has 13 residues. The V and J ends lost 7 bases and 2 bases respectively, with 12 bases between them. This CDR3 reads CASTGGPPYEQYV. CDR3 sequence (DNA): TGTGCCAGCACTGGGGGGCCACCCTACGAGCAGTACGTC.

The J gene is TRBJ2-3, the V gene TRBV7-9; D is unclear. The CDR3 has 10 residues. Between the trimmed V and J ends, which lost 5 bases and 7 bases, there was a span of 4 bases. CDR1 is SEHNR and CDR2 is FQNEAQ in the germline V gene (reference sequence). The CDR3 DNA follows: TGTGCCAGCAGCCCGAATACGCAGTATTTT. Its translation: CASSPNTQYF.

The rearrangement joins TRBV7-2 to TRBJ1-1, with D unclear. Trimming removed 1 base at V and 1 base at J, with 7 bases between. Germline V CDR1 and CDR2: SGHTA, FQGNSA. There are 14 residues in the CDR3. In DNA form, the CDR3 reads TGTGCCAGCAGCTTAGACCCCGGGAACACTGAAGCTTTCTTT. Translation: CASSLDPGNTEAFF.

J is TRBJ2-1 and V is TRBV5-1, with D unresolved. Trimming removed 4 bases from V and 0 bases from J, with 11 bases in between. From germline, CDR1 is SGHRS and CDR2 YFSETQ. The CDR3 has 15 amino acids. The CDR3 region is CASSPRPSSYNEQFF. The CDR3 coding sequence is TGCGCCAGCAGCCCCAGGCCAAGCTCCTACAATGAGCAGTTCTTC.

The CDR3 loop is CATRDRANTEAFF. Here the CDR3 DNA reads TGTGCCACCAGGGACAGGGCGAACACTGAAGCTTTCTTT. The rearrangement joins TRBV24-1 to TRBJ1-1; the match to TRBD1 covers 8 bases. V trimming: 7 bases; J trimming: 1 base; junction bases outside the gene matches: 1. This CDR3 contains 13 residues. Germline V gives CDR1 KGHDR, CDR2 SFDVKD.

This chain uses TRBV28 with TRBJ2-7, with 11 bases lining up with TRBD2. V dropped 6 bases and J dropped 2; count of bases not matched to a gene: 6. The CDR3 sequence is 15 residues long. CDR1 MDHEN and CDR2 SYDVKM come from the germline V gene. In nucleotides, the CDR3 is TGTGCCAGCAGCCCACTAGCGGGGGAGACCTACGAGCAGTACGTC. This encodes CASSPLAGETYEQYV.

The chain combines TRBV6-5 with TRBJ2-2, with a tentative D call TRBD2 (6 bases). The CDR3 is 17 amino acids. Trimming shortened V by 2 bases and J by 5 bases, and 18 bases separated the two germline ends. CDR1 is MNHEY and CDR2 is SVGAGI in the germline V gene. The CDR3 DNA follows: TGTGCCAGCAGTTACACCCCCGGGACTCCGGGAACCGGGGAGCTGTTTTTT. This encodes CASSYTPGTPGTGELFF.

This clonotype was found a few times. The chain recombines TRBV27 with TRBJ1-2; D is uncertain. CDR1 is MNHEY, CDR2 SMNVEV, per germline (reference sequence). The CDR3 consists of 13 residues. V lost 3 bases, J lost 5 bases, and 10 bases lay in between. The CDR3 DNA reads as TGTGCCAGCAGTTTCGGCGCCCCTTATGGCTACACCTTC. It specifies CASSFGAPYGYTF.

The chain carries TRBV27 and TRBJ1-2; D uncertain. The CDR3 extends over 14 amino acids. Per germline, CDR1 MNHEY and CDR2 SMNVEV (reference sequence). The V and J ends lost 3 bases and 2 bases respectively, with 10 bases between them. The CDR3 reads CASSFAKGNYGYTF. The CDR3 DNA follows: TGTGCCAGCAGTTTTGCGAAGGGAAACTATGGCTACACCTTC.

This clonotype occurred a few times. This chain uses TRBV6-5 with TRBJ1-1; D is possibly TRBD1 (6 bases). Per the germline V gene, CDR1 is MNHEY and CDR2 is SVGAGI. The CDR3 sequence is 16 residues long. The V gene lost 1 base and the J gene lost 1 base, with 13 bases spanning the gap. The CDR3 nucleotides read TGTGCCAGCAGTTACTTTTCCGGGACACCGAACACTGAAGCTTTCTTT. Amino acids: CASSYFSGTPNTEAFF.

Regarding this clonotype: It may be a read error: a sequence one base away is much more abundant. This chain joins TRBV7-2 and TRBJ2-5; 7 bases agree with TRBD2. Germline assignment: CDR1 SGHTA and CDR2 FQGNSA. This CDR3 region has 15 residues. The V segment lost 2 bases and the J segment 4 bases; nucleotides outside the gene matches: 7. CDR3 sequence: CASSLSSTSPETQYF. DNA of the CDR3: TGTGCCAGCAGCTTATCATCGACTAGCCCAGAGACCCAGTACTTC.

The CDR3 DNA follows: TGTGCCAGCAGTTACTCGATGGGGGAGCAGTTCTTC. Its protein is CASSYSMGEQFF. V usage is TRBV6-2 or TRBV6-3 and J usage is TRBJ2-1; no clear D gene. The CDR3 has 12 amino acids. Trimming took 0 bases from V and 10 from J, leaving 7 bases between them. Germline loops: CDR1 MNHEY, CDR2 SVGEGT.

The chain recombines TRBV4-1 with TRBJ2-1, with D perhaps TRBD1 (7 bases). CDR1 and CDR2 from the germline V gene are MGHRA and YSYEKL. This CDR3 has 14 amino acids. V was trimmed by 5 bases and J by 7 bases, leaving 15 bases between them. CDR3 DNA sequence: TGCGCCAGCAGCTTCCGACAGGGAGGAAATGAGCAGTTCTTC. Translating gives CASSFRQGGNEQFF.

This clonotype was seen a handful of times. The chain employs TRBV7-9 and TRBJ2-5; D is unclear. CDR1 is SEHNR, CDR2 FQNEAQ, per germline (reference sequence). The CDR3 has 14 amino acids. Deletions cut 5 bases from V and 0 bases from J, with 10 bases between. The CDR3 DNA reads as TGTGCCAGCAGCGGCCCGATTTACCAAGAGACCCAGTACTTC. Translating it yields CASSGPIYQETQYF.

The CDR3 sequence: CASSYVTGRTEAFF. The CDR3 DNA follows: TGTGCCAGCAGTTACGTGACAGGTCGGACTGAAGCTTTCTTT. This rearrangement joins TRBV6-2 or TRBV6-3 to TRBJ1-1, with D possibly TRBD1 on 6 matching bases. With 2 bases removed from V and 5 bases from J, the gap between germline ends came to 12 bases. CDR3 length equals 14 residues. Germline V gene sequence: CDR1 MNHEY, CDR2 SVGEGT.

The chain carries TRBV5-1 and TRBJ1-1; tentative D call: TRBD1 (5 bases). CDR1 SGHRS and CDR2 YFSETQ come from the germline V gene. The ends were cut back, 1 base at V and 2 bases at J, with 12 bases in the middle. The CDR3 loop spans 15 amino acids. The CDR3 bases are TGCGCCAGCAGCTTGCCGGGGCCGGGCAACACTGAAGCTTTCTTT. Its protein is CASSLPGPGNTEAFF.

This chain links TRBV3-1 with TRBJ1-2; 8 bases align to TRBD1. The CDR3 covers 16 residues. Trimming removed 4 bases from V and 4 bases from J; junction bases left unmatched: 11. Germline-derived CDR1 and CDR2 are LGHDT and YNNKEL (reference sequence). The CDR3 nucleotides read TGTGCCAGCAGCCCGCGGGACAGGACCCTATTCTATGGCTACACCTTC. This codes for CASSPRDRTLFYGYTF.

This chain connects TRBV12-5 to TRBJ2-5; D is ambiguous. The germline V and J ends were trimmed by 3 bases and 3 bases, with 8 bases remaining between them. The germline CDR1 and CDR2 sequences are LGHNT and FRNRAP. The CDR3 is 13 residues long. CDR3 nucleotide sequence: TGTGCTAGTGGTTTAGGACCAAAAGAGACCCAGTACTTC. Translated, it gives CASGLGPKETQYF. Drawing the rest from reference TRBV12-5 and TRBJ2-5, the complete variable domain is DARVTQTPRHKVTEMGQEVTMRCQPILGHNTVFWYRQTMMQGLELLAYFRNRAPLDDSGMPKDRFSAEMPDATLATLKIQPSEPRDSAVYFCASGLGPKETQYFGPGTRLLVL.

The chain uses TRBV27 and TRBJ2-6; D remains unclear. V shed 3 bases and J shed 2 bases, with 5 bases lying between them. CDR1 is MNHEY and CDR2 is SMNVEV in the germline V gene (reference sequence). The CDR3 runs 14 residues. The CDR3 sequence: CASSFGTGANVLTF. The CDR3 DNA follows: TGTGCCAGCAGTTTTGGGACTGGGGCCAACGTCCTGACTTTC.

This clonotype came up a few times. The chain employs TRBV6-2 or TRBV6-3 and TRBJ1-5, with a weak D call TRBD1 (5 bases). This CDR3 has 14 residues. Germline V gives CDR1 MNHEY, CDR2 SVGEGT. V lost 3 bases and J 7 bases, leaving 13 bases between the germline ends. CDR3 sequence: CASSYMGGWQPQHF. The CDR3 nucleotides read TGTGCCAGCAGTTATATGGGGGGTTGGCAGCCCCAGCATTTT.

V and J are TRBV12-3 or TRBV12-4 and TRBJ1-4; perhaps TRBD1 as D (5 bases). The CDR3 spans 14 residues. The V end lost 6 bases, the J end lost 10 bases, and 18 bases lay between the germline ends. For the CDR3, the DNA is TGTGCCAGCAGCTCCCGGGACCCTTCGGGAAAACTGTTTTTT. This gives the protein CASSSRDPSGKLFF.

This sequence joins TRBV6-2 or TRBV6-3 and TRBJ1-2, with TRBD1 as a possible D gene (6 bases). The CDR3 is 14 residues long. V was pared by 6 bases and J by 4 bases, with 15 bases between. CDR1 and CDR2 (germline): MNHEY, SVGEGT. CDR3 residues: CASSPDRSGYGYTF. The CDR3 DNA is TGTGCCAGCAGCCCCGACAGGAGCGGCTATGGCTACACCTTC.

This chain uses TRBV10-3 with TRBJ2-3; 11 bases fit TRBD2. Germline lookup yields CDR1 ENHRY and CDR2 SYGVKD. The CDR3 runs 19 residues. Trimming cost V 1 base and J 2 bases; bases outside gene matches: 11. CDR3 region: CAISELASGGPDPTDTQYF. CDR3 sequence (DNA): TGTGCCATCAGTGAGTTGGCTAGCGGGGGGCCCGATCCCACAGATACGCAGTATTTT.

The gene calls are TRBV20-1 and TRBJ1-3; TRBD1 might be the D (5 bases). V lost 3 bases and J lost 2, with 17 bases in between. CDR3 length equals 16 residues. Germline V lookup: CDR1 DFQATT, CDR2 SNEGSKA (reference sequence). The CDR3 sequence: CSARSLNWDAGNTIYF. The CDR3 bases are TGCAGTGCTAGGTCACTTAACTGGGACGCTGGAAACACCATATATTTT.

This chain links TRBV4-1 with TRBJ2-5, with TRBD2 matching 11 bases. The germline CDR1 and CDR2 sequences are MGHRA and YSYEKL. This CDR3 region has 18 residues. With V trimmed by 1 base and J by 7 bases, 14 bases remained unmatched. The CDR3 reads CASSQVEVAGGLESTQYF. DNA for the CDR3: TGCGCCAGCAGCCAAGTGGAAGTAGCGGGGGGGCTAGAGTCGACCCAGTACTTC.

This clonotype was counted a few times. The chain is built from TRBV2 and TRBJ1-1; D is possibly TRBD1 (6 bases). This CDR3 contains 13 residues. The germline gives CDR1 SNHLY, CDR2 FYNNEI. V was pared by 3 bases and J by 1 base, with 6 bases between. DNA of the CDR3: TGTGCCAGCAGTGAGGACAGGAACACTGAAGCTTTCTTT. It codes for CASSEDRNTEAFF.

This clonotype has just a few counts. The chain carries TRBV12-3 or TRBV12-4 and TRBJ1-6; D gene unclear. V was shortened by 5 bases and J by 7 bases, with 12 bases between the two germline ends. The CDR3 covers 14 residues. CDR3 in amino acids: CASSDPFANSPLHF. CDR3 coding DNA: TGTGCCAGCAGTGACCCTTTCGCGAATTCACCCCTCCACTTT.